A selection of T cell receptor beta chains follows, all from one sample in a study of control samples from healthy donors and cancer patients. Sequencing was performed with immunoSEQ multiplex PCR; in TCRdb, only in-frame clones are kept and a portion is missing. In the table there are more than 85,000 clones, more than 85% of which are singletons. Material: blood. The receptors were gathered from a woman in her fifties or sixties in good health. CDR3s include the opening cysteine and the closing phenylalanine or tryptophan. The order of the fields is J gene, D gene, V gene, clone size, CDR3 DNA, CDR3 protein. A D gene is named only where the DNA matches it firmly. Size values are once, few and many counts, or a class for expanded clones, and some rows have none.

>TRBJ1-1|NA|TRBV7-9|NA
TGTGCCAGCAGCTTACAGGGGCGAGCCACTGAAGCTTTCTTT
CASSLQGRATEAFF
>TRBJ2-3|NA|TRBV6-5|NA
TGTGCCAGCAGTTACAGAGCGGCGGAGTATTTT
CASSYRAAEYF
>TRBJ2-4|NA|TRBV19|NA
TGTGCCAGTAGCGTCCACAGGGAGGAGGACATTCAGTACTTC
CASSVHREEDIQYF
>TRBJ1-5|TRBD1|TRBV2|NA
TGTGCCAGCAGTACTACAGGGGGCGCAGGTCAGCCCCAGCATTTT
CASSTTGGAGQPQHF
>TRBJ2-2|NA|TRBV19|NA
TGTGCCAGTAGTATTATTCGGGCCCTGAAAGCCGGGGAGCTGTTTTTT
CASSIIRALKAGELFF
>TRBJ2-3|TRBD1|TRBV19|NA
TGTGCCAGTAGTATCGAAGGGACAGGGAAGTACACAGATACGCAGTATTTT
CASSIEGTGKYTDTQYF
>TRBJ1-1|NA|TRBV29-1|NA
TGCAGCGTAACCCCCCAGGGGGAAGCTTTCTTT
CSVTPQGEAFF
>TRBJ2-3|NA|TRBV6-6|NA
TGTGCCAGCAGCACGGCGCGGGGCACAGATACGCAGTATTTT
CASSTARGTDTQYF
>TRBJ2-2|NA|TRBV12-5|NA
TGTGCTAGTGGTTATACGGGGGGCTACACCGGGGAGCTGTTTTTT
CASGYTGGYTGELFF
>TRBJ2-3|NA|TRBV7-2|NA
TGTGCCAGCAGCTCCCAAGGGTCGGATACGCAGTATTTT
CASSSQGSDTQYF
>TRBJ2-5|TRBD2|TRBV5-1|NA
TGCGCCAGCAGCTTGACTAGCGGGAAGGAGACCCAGTACTTC
CASSLTSGKETQYF
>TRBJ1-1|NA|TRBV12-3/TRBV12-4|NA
TGTGCCAGCAGTTCGGACAGTGAAGCTTTCTTT
CASSSDSEAFF
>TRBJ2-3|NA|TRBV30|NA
TGTGCCTGGGGCATTACGAACCCAGATACGCAGTATTTT
CAWGITNPDTQYF
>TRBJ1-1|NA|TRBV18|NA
TGTGCCAGCTCACCGGGGAGGGGCTACACTGAAGCTTTCTTT
CASSPGRGYTEAFF
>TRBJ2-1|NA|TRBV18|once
TGTGCCAGCTCACCTGACTGGTACAATGAGCAGTTCTTC
CASSPDWYNEQFF
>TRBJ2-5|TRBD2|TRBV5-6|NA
TGTGCCAGCAGCTGGACTAGCGGGGGGCCTACGGTCCGAGAGACCCAGTACTTC
CASSWTSGGPTVRETQYF
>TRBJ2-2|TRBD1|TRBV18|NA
TGTGCCAGCTCTCGGACAGGGATTAACACCGGGGAGCTGTTTTTT
CASSRTGINTGELFF
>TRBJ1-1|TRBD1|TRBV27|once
TGTGCCAGCATCGGACAGGGGGGCACTGAAGCTTTCTTT
CASIGQGGTEAFF
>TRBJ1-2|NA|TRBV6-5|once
TGTGCCAGCAGTTACGGGCCGGCTTTCTATGGCTACACCTTC
CASSYGPAFYGYTF
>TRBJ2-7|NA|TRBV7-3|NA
TGTGCCAGCAGCTTAGGGGGCCGAGGCTACGAGCAGTACTTC
CASSLGGRGYEQYF
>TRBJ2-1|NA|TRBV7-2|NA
TGTGCCAGCAGCTTGGATCCCGAGGATGAGCAGTTCTTC
CASSLDPEDEQFF
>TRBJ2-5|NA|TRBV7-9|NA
TGTGCCAGCAGCTCCAACACGGAGACCCAGTACTTC
CASSSNTETQYF
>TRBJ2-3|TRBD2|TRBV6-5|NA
TGTGCCAGCAGTTACCTCTGGACTAGCCCATCTAATACGCAGTATTTT
CASSYLWTSPSNTQYF
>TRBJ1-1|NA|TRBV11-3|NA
TGTGCCAGCAGCTTAGTTCGGGATAGGGGCACTGAAGCTTTCTTT
CASSLVRDRGTEAFF
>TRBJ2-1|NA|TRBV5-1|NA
TGCGCCAGCAGTGAGACTAACTATAACAATGAGCAGTTCTTC
CASSETNYNNEQFF
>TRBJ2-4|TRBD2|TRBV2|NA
TGTGCCAGCAGTCTTAGGGGACTAGCGGGTCCACCCCCGGAAAACATTCAGTACTTC
CASSLRGLAGPPPENIQYF
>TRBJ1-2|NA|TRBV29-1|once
TGCAGCGTTAAATCGGTCGGGGGGCGCGGCTATGGCTACACCTTC
CSVKSVGGRGYGYTF